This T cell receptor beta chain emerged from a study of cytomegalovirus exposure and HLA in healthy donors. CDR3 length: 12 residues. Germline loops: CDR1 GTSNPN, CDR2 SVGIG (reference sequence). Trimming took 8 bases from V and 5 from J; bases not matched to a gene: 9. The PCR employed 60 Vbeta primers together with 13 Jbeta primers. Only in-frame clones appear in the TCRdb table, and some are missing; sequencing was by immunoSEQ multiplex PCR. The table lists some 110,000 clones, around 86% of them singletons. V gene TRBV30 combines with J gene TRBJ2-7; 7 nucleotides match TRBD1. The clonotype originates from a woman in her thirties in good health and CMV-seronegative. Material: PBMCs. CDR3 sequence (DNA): TGTGCCGCTAAACAGGGGACCAACGAGCAGTACTTC. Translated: CAAKQGTNEQYF. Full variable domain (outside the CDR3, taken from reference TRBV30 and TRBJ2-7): SQTIHQWPATLVQPVGSPLSLECTVEGTSNPNLYWYRQAAGRGLQLLFYSVGIGQISSEVPQNLSASRPQDRQFILSSKKLLLSDSGFYLCAAKQGTNEQYFGPGTRLTVT.